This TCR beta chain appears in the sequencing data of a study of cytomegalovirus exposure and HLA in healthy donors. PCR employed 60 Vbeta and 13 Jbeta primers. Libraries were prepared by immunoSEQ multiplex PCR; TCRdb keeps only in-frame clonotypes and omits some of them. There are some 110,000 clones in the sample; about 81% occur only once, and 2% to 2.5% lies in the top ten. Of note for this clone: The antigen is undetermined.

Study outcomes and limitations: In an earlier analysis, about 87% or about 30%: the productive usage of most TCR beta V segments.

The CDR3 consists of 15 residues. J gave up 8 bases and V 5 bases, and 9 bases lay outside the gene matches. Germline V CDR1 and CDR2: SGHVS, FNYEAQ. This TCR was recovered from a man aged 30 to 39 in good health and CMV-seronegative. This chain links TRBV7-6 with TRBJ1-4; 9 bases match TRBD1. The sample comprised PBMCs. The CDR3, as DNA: TGTGCCAGCAGCCTAGGGACAGGGTTTAGCGAAAAACTGTTTTTT. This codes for CASSLGTGFSEKLFF.